These T cell receptor beta chains were read from a single sample in a study of blood T cells in healthy people across ages. TCRdb re-derived calls from the 5' RACE reads in MiXCR, one entry per CDR3 protein. The sample has roughly 720,000 distinct CDR3 sequences; around half are singletons. Sequencing input: blood. These receptor sequences come from a man older than 75 in good health. The CDR3 runs from the conserved cysteine through the conserved F or W. The D gene is left open where the match is weak. Part of the rows lack a size; the others show once, few, many or a class for expanded clones.

J gene | D gene | clone size | V gene | CDR3 protein | CDR3 DNA
TRBJ2-7 | NA | few | TRBV3-1 | CASSQLSGYEQYF | TGTGCCAGCAGCCAGCTCTCTGGGTACGAGCAGTACTTC
TRBJ2-6 | TRBD1 | few | TRBV9 | CASSAGQGRSGANVLTF | TGTGCCAGCAGCGCCGGACAGGGGAGGAGTGGGGCCAACGTCCTGACTTTC
TRBJ1-2 | TRBD1 | few | TRBV7-9 | CASSRGQGVPYGGYTF | TGTGCCAGCAGCCGTGGACAGGGGGTTCCATATGGTGGCTACACCTTC
TRBJ2-4 | NA | once | TRBV20-1 | CSAPPSGVGSKNIQYF | TGCAGTGCTCCTCCCTCTGGGGTGGGGTCCAAAAACATTCAGTACTTC
TRBJ1-5 | NA | NA | TRBV12-3/TRBV12-4 | CASSFGDRSNQPQHF | TGTGCCAGCAGTTTTGGAGACAGGAGTAATCAGCCCCAGCATTTT
TRBJ2-7 | TRBD2 | NA | TRBV6-6 | CASSYSTSGSSYEQYF | TGTGCCAGCAGTTACTCGACTAGCGGCTCCTCCTACGAGCAGTACTTC
TRBJ1-5 | NA | NA | TRBV2 | CASSEEAGRNQPQHF | TGTGCCAGCAGTGAAGAGGCAGGGAGAAATCAGCCCCAGCATTTT
TRBJ2-1 | TRBD2 | few | TRBV25-1 | CASSEPYGTSGYNEQFF | TGTGCCAGCAGTGAACCGTACGGGACTAGCGGGTACAATGAGCAGTTCTTC
TRBJ2-6 | NA | NA | TRBV24-1 | CATSETINSGANVLTF | TGTGCCACCAGTGAGACAATCAACTCTGGGGCCAACGTCCTGACTTTC
TRBJ1-5 | TRBD1 | NA | TRBV20-1 | CSGLQGAPNQNQPQHF | TGCAGTGGGCTACAGGGGGCCCCAAACCAGAATCAGCCCCAGCATTTT
TRBJ2-7 | TRBD2 | once | TRBV29-1 | CSVVRGAYEQYF | TGCAGCGTTGTGCGGGGGGCCTACGAGCAGTACTTC
TRBJ2-1 | TRBD2 | few | TRBV20-1 | CSVYSAGESYNEQFF | TGCAGTGTCTATTCCGCGGGAGAGTCCTACAATGAGCAGTTCTTC
TRBJ2-3 | NA | NA | TRBV20-1 | CSAIVSEGGITDTQYF | TGCAGTGCTATCGTCAGTGAAGGAGGAATCACAGATACGCAGTATTTT
TRBJ1-2 | NA | NA | TRBV9 | CASSTSGAWNGYTF | TGTGCCAGCAGCACCAGTGGGGCCTGGAATGGCTACACCTTC
TRBJ1-4 | TRBD1 | NA | TRBV20-1 | CSAARDRGLTNEKLFF | TGCAGTGCTGCACGGGACAGGGGGCTCACTAATGAAAAACTGTTTTTT
TRBJ2-7 | TRBD1 | NA | TRBV12-5 | CASGLGQGAINEQYF | TGTGCTAGTGGTCTGGGACAGGGGGCAATCAACGAGCAGTACTTC
TRBJ2-5 | NA | few | TRBV12-3/TRBV12-4 | CASSLGVVLLGETQYF | TGTGCCAGCAGTTTGGGGGTGGTCCTACTTGGGGAGACCCAGTACTTC
TRBJ2-7 | NA | NA | TRBV7-9 | CASSKGSYNEQYF | TGTGCCAGCAGTAAGGGCTCCTACAATGAGCAGTACTTC
TRBJ2-5 | NA | NA | TRBV9 | CASSVGANPQETQYF | TGTGCCAGCAGCGTAGGCGCCAACCCCCAAGAGACCCAGTACTTC
TRBJ2-7 | TRBD1 | many | TRBV9 | CASSAGTGLSYEQYF | TGTGCCAGCAGCGCCGGGACAGGCCTCTCCTACGAGCAGTACTTC
TRBJ2-4 | NA | once | TRBV9 | CASSAGELDRWGKNIQYF | TGTGCCAGCAGCGCAGGGGAGTTGGACCGGTGGGGCAAAAACATTCAGTACTTC
TRBJ2-4 | TRBD1 | NA | TRBV24-1 | CATSDPTGGKNIQYF | TGTGCCACCAGTGATCCCACAGGGGGCAAAAACATTCAGTACTTC
TRBJ1-2 | TRBD1 | NA | TRBV15 | CATSRPIGTGGDYGYTF | TGTGCCACCAGCAGACCTATAGGGACAGGGGGAGACTATGGCTACACCTTC
TRBJ2-7 | TRBD2 | NA | TRBV12-3/TRBV12-4 | CASSFRGGASGGYEQYF | TGTGCCAGCAGTTTTCGAGGTGGGGCTAGCGGCGGCTACGAGCAGTACTTC
TRBJ2-7 | NA | few | TRBV28 | CASSQGVSYEQYF | TGTGCCAGCAGCCAAGGGGTCTCCTACGAGCAGTACTTC
TRBJ2-1 | TRBD2 | few | TRBV4-1 | CASSHATGTSGSSTYNEQFF | TGCGCCAGCAGCCACGCCACCGGGACTAGCGGGAGTTCCACCTACAATGAGCAGTTCTTC
TRBJ2-5 | NA | few | TRBV27 | CASSWGSDWEQYF | TGTGCCAGCAGTTGGGGGTCGGACTGGGAGCAGTACTTC
TRBJ2-5 | NA | once | TRBV7-2 | CASSLGLGVETQYF | TGTGCCAGCAGCTTAGGTCTAGGGGTTGAGACCCAGTACTTC
TRBJ1-2 | NA | NA | TRBV20-1 | CSAKIQGAYGYTF | TGCAGTGCTAAAATACAGGGAGCCTATGGCTACACCTTC
TRBJ2-5 | NA | few | TRBV28 | CASSLRQPSTQYF | TGTGCCAGCAGTTTGCGGCAGCCGAGCACCCAGTACTTC
TRBJ2-7 | TRBD1 | NA | TRBV13 | CASSPPGQAAYEQYF | TGTGCCAGCAGCCCTCCGGGACAGGCTGCCTACGAGCAGTACTTC
TRBJ2-7 | TRBD2 | NA | TRBV5-1 | CASSFSSGFSYEQYF | TGCGCCAGCAGCTTTTCTAGCGGGTTTTCCTACGAGCAGTACTTC
TRBJ1-3 | NA | NA | TRBV5-1 | CASTLNYDSGNTIYF | TGCGCCAGCACCCTGAACTACGACTCTGGAAACACCATATATTTT
TRBJ2-3 | NA | few | TRBV20-1 | CSASESATQYF | TGCAGTGCTAGTGAGTCCGCGACGCAGTATTTT
TRBJ2-7 | NA | NA | TRBV6-1 | CASSEGVAAPYEQYF | TGTGCCAGCAGTGAAGGGGTAGCGGCTCCCTACGAGCAGTACTTC
TRBJ2-7 | TRBD2 | NA | TRBV27 | CASSRGTSGRGYNEQYF | TGTGCCAGCAGTCGAGGGACTAGCGGGAGGGGTTACAATGAGCAGTACTTC
TRBJ2-1 | TRBD2 | few | TRBV7-2 | CASSIGLGYNEQFF | TGTGCCAGCAGCATCGGACTAGGCTACAATGAGCAGTTCTTC
TRBJ2-5 | TRBD2 | NA | TRBV13 | CASTLLVAGLHRSETQYF | TGTGCCAGCACCCTCCTGGTAGCGGGACTGCATAGATCAGAGACCCAGTACTTC
TRBJ2-1 | NA | few | TRBV3-1 | CASSQVRETIYNEQFF | TGTGCCAGCAGCCAAGTACGGGAGACAATCTACAATGAGCAGTTCTTC
TRBJ2-1 | TRBD1 | NA | TRBV10-3 | CAVSEGTGAYNEQFF | TGTGCCGTCAGTGAGGGGACAGGGGCCTACAATGAGCAGTTCTTC
TRBJ1-1 | NA | NA | TRBV28 | CASSLGRGTKAFF | TGTGCCAGCAGTTTGGGCAGGGGTACCAAAGCTTTCTTT